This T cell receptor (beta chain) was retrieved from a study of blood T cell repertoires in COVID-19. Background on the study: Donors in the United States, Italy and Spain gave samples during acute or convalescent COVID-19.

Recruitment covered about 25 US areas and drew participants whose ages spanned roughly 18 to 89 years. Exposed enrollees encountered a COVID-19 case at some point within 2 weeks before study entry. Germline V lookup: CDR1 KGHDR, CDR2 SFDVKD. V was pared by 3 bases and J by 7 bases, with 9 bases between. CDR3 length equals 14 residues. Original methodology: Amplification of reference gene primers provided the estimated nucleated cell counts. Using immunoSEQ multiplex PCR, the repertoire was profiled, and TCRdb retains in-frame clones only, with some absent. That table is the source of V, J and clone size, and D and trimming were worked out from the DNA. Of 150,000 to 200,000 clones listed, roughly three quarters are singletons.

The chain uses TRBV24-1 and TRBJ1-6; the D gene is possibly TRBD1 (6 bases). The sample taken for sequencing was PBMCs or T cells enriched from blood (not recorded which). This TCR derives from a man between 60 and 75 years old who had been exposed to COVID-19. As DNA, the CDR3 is TGTGCCACCAGTGATCGCCAGGGGAATTCACCCCTCCACTTT. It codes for CATSDRQGNSPLHF.